The 15 T cell receptor beta chains below come from one sample, sequenced in a study of blood T cell repertoires in COVID-19. The assay was immunoSEQ multiplex PCR, and TCRdb's table has in-frame clones only and misses some. The data contain nearly 80,000 clones, about four fifths of them singletons. Sequences were obtained from peripheral blood. All receptors derive from a woman aged 70-85 years with acute or convalescent COVID-19.

The chain recombines TRBV19 with TRBJ1-6, with TRBD1 matching over 7 bases. V was clipped by 4 bases and J by 4 bases; unmatched bases: 4. The CDR3 contains 15 residues. In germline, CDR1 is LNHDA, CDR2 SQIVND (reference sequence). The CDR3 spells CASSTGTDYNSPLHF. In nucleotides, the CDR3 is TGTGCCAGTAGTACCGGGACAGATTATAATTCACCCCTCCACTTT. The full variable domain, with the rest looked up from reference TRBV19 and TRBJ1-6, is DGGITQSPKYLFRKEGQNVTLSCEQNLNHDAMYWYRQDPGQGLRLIYYSQIVNDFQKGDIAEGYSVSREKKESFPLTVTSAQKNPTAFYLCASSTGTDYNSPLHFGNGTRLTVT.

The genes are TRBV6-6 and TRBJ1-3, with 9 bases aligning to TRBD1. V was clipped by 5 bases and J by 8 bases; unmatched bases: 7. The CDR3 sequence is 14 residues long. CDR1 MNHNY and CDR2 SVGAGI come from the germline V gene (reference sequence). CDR3 DNA: TGTGCCAGCAGTCTTACAGGGGGCAGGGACACCATATATTTT. Its translation is CASSLTGGRDTIYF.

This sequence joins TRBV29-1 and TRBJ1-5, with TRBD1 as a possible D gene (6 bases). Trimming left V 6 bases short and J 8 bases short, with 17 bases between. The CDR3 extends over 13 amino acids. Looked up from germline, CDR1 is SQVTM and CDR2 is ANQGSEA. In DNA, the CDR3 is TGCAGCGTCATGGGGGGGGCCGCGGAGCCCCAGCATTTT. It codes for CSVMGGAAEPQHF. The whole variable domain, remainder taken from reference TRBV29-1 and TRBJ1-5, is SAVISQKPSRDICQRGTSLTIQCQVDSQVTMMFWYRQQPGQSLTLIATANQGSEATYESGFVIDKFPISRPNLTFSTLTVSNMSPEDSSIYLCSVMGGAAEPQHFGDGTRLSIL.

V usage is TRBV5-1 and J usage is TRBJ2-1; TRBD2 matches 8 bases. J gave up 4 bases and V 4 bases, and 10 bases lay outside the gene matches. The CDR3 covers 16 residues. Germline V gene sequence: CDR1 SGHRS, CDR2 YFSETQ. In DNA, the CDR3 is TGCGCCAGCAGCCTCAATACGGCTAGCGGGTACAATGAGCAGTTCTTC. It is translated as CASSLNTASGYNEQFF.

The rearrangement uses TRBV5-6 and TRBJ2-2; 7 bases fit TRBD1. The J segment lost 6 bases and the V segment lost 2 bases, leaving 4 bases of the junction unmatched. Germline values: CDR1 SGHDT, CDR2 YYEEEE. CDR3 length: 14 amino acids. CDR3 sequence (DNA): TGTGCCAGCAGCTTCGGGCAGGGGGCCGGGGAGCTGTTTTTT. Amino acid sequence: CASSFGQGAGELFF. Full variable domain (rest looked up from reference TRBV5-6 and TRBJ2-2): DAGVTQSPTHLIKTRGQQVTLRCSPKSGHDTVSWYQQALGQGPQFIFQYYEEEERQRGNFPDRFSGHQFPNYSSELNVNALLLGDSALYLCASSFGQGAGELFFGEGSRLTVL.

The chain carries TRBV3-1 (or the pseudogene TRBV3-2) and TRBJ2-1, with 10 bases matching TRBD2. The germline V gene encodes CDR1 LGHDT and CDR2 YNNKEL (reference sequence). This CDR3 has 14 residues. The V gene end was trimmed by 4 bases and the J gene end by 8 bases; junction bases not matched to a gene: 5. The CDR3 is CASSRGLASDEQFF. As DNA, the CDR3 is TGTGCCAGCAGCCGGGGACTAGCGAGCGATGAGCAGTTCTTC.

With regard to this clone: Other DNA sequences in this sample translate to the same CDR3. V gene TRBV3-1 (or the pseudogene TRBV3-2) combines with J gene TRBJ2-2; D may be TRBD1 (7 bases). Between the trimmed V and J ends, which lost 3 bases and 5 bases, there was a span of 10 bases. Germline lookup yields CDR1 LGHDT and CDR2 YNNKEL (reference sequence). The CDR3 is 14 residues long. The CDR3 reads CASSQAGGTGELFF. The CDR3 coding sequence is TGTGCCAGCAGCCAGGCAGGGGGGACCGGGGAGCTGTTTTTT.

This clone was seen more than once but under ten times. DNA of the CDR3: TGTGCCAGTAGTTTCAGGGAAGGCGGCTACACCTTC. Its translation is CASSFREGGYTF. The genes are TRBV19 and TRBJ1-2; D might be TRBD1 (5 bases). The V end was cut by 5 bases, the J end by 8 bases, with 12 bases between. The CDR3 contains 12 residues. Germline V gene data show CDR1 as LNHDA and CDR2 as SQIVND (reference sequence).

The rearrangement joins TRBV5-4 to TRBJ2-7, with 8 bases identical to TRBD1. The CDR3 length is 15 residues. Germline V lookup: CDR1 SGHNT, CDR2 YYREEE (reference sequence). V lost 3 bases and J lost 5; bases outside the gene matches: 10. As DNA, the CDR3 is TGTGCCAGCAGCTCCAACAGGGGGGCGTTCAACGAGCAGTACTTC. Residues: CASSSNRGAFNEQYF.

The rearrangement uses TRBV7-9 and TRBJ1-1; D is unresolved. Trimming stripped 3 bases from V and 1 base from J, with 6 bases between. The germline CDR1 and CDR2 sequences are SEHNR and FQNEAQ (reference sequence). The CDR3 runs 13 residues. For the CDR3, the DNA is TGTGCCAGCAGCTTTAGCGAGAACACTGAAGCTTTCTTT. Encoded protein: CASSFSENTEAFF.

The rearrangement joins TRBV30 to TRBJ2-2; 7 nucleotides line up with TRBD1. The CDR3 length is 16 residues. In germline, CDR1 is GTSNPN, CDR2 SVGIG (reference sequence). Trimming at V came to 3 bases and at J to 0 bases, leaving 7 bases not matched to a gene. CDR3 residues: CAWRERTGTNTGELFF. CDR3 coding DNA: TGTGCCTGGAGAGAACGGACAGGAACGAACACCGGGGAGCTGTTTTTT. The variable domain in full, with the rest retrieved from reference TRBV30 and TRBJ2-2, is SQTIHQWPATLVQPVGSPLSLECTVEGTSNPNLYWYRQAAGRGLQLLFYSVGIGQISSEVPQNLSASRPQDRQFILSSKKLLLSDSGFYLCAWRERTGTNTGELFFGEGSRLTVL.

This chain connects TRBV27 to TRBJ2-7; perhaps TRBD2 as D (6 bases). Trimming removed 5 bases from V and 6 bases from J, with 17 bases in between. CDR1 MNHEY and CDR2 SMNVEV come from the germline V gene (reference sequence). This CDR3 spans 14 amino acids. CDR3 coding DNA: TGTGCCAGCAGTCGCCGGGACTTAGTGCGCGAGCAGTACTTC. As protein: CASSRRDLVREQYF.

The gene calls are TRBV13 and TRBJ2-3, with 14 bases matching TRBD2. The CDR3 is 18 residues long. The V segment lost 4 bases and the J segment 3 bases; nucleotides outside the gene matches: 9. Per germline, CDR1 PRHDT and CDR2 FYEKMQ (reference sequence). In DNA, the CDR3 is TGTGCCAGCAGCTGGGGACTAGCGGGAGTCCTTTCAACAGATACGCAGTATTTT. It yields the protein CASSWGLAGVLSTDTQYF.

This rearrangement joins TRBV30 to TRBJ1-2; 9 nucleotides align to TRBD1. Germline V gene sequence: CDR1 GTSNPN, CDR2 SVGIG (reference sequence). Trimming at V came to 3 bases and at J to 4 bases, leaving 3 bases not matched to a gene. The CDR3 is 13 amino acids. The CDR3 loop is CAWSTGQGYGYTF. CDR3 bases: TGTGCCTGGAGCACGGGACAGGGCTATGGCTACACCTTC.

The chain has TRBV19 and TRBJ2-2; 11 bases line up with TRBD1. CDR3 length: 15 residues. J lost 7 bases, V lost 5 bases, and 6 bases had no gene match. Germline V gene lookup returns CDR1 LNHDA and CDR2 SQIVND (reference sequence). CDR3 DNA: TGTGCCAGTAGTTTGGACAGGGGGCATGGCGGGGAGCTGTTTTTT. Translating it yields CASSLDRGHGGELFF.